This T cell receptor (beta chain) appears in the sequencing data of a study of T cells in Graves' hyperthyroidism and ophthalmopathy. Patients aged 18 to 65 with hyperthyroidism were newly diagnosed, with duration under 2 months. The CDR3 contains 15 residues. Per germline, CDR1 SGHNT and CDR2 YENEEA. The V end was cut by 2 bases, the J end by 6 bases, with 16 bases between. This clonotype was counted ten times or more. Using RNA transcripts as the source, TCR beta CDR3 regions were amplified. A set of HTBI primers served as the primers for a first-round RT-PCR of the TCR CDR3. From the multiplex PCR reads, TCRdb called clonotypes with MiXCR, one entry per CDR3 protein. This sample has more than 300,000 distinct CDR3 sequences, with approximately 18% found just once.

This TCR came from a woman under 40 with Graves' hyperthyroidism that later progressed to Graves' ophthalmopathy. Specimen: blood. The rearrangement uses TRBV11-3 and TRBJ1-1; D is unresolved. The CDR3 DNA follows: TGTGCCAGCAGCTTATCTGGGCAGGCTAACGCTGAAGCTTTCTTT. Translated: CASSLSGQANAEAFF.